This TCR beta chain was found in a study of blood T cell repertoires in COVID-19. Across the study: Material from acute and convalescent COVID-19 was sourced from the United States, Italy and Spain. From T cells, B-cell-depleted T cells, or PBMCs came the material, which was cDNA or gDNA.

In the authors' workflow: From reference gene primer amplification, estimates of nucleated cell counts were derived. The assay was immunoSEQ multiplex PCR, and TCRdb's table has in-frame clones only and misses some. V and J calls and clone size are given by that table; D and trimming were obtained from the DNA. The sample records some 200,000 clones, 75% to 90% being singletons. From germline, CDR1 is SGHRS and CDR2 YFSETQ. Trimming took off 5 bases at V and 4 bases at J, with 10 bases between the two ends. This CDR3 spans 13 amino acids. The clonotype originates from a woman aged 40 to 50 with acute or convalescent COVID-19. The rearrangement joins TRBV5-1 to TRBJ1-3, with unresolved D. The sequenced sample consisted of peripheral blood. CDR3 in amino acids: CASRNVGGNTIYF. The CDR3 nucleotides are TGCGCCAGCAGGAATGTGGGCGGAAACACCATATATTTT.